These 24 T cell receptor beta chains were sequenced from one sample in a study of T cell repertoires in cytomegalovirus infection. One entry per CDR3 protein, called by TCRdb with MiXCR from the reads. The sample holds around 770,000 distinct CDR3 sequences, almost 30% seen once. Antigens of these TCRs are unknown. This sample comprised cultured CD8+ T cells from PBMCs, obtained from culture after CMV antigen stimulation. All receptors come from a human donor in good health (CMV status not recorded). Some clones in this sample may be carry-over from other donors' samples.

This chain links TRBV13 with TRBJ2-7, with 10 positions matching TRBD1. V trimming: 0 bases; J trimming: 4 bases; junction bases outside the gene matches: 9. Germline CDR1 and CDR2: PRHDT and FYEKMQ (reference sequence). The CDR3 has 17 amino acids. Here the CDR3 reads CASSLGRAAGQGYEQYF. CDR3 bases: TGTGCCAGCAGCTTAGGCCGCGCGGCGGGACAGGGGTACGAGCAGTACTTC.

The chain is built from TRBV5-6 and TRBJ1-3; D is ambiguous. This CDR3 has 18 residues. CDR1 and CDR2 from the germline V gene are SGHDT and YYEEEE. Trimming took off 2 bases at V and 0 bases at J, with 18 bases between the two ends. The DNA of the CDR3 is TGTGCCAGCAGCTTTTCGGATTTTCCAGCTAACTCTGGAAACACCATATATTTT. Translated, it gives CASSFSDFPANSGNTIYF.

The chain employs TRBV7-9 and TRBJ1-1; D perhaps matches TRBD1 (5 bases). Germline V gene lookup returns CDR1 SEHNR and CDR2 FQNEAQ (reference sequence). V lost 3 bases, J lost 1 base, and 15 bases lay in between. The CDR3 runs to 16 residues. In DNA form, the CDR3 reads TGTGCCAGCAGCTTCTGGGGACCCTACAGGAACACTGAAGCTTTCTTT. It specifies CASSFWGPYRNTEAFF.

The V call is TRBV30, the J call TRBJ2-3, with TRBD2 as a possible D gene (5 bases). Trimming removed 1 base at V and 5 bases at J, with 10 bases between. The germline V gene encodes CDR1 GTSNPN and CDR2 SVGIG (reference sequence). CDR3 size: 13 residues. The CDR3 sequence is CAWSALAIDTQYF. CDR3 coding DNA: TGTGCCTGGAGTGCGCTAGCTATAGATACGCAGTATTTT.

Only a few counts were recorded for this clonotype. V and J are TRBV5-6 and TRBJ2-7; the D gene is possibly TRBD1 (6 bases). Germline CDR1 SGHDT, CDR2 YYEEEE. V dropped 5 bases and J dropped 1 base, with 16 bases sitting between them. The CDR3 contains 15 residues. The CDR3 spells CASSRTALGSYEQYV. In DNA, the CDR3 is TGTGCCAGCAGTCGGACAGCCCTTGGGTCCTACGAGCAGTACGTC.

This clonotype was seen ten or more times. V usage is TRBV7-6 and J usage is TRBJ2-1; D is unclear. From germline, CDR1 is SGHVS and CDR2 FNYEAQ. This CDR3 has 15 amino acids. The V gene lost 1 base and the J gene lost 8 bases, with 15 bases spanning the gap. The CDR3 coding sequence is TGTGCCAGCAGCTTAGTGGCCCACCTCCTTCATGAGCAGTTCTTC. It is translated as CASSLVAHLLHEQFF.

The rearrangement joins TRBV20-1 to TRBJ2-4, with no clear D. Germline loops: CDR1 DFQATT, CDR2 SNEGSKA (reference sequence). The CDR3 totals 15 residues. Trimming removed 1 base from V and 4 bases from J, with 14 bases in between. The CDR3 spells CSARAVWYTKNIQYF. As DNA, the CDR3 is TGCAGTGCTAGAGCCGTGTGGTATACAAAAAACATTCAGTACTTC.

Remarks on this clonotype: Since a much larger clone is just one base distant, this may be a read error. J is TRBJ1-2 and V is TRBV6-2 or TRBV6-3; D may be TRBD1 (6 bases). V shed 2 bases and J shed 3 bases, with 10 bases lying between them. Germline V gene lookup returns CDR1 MNHEY and CDR2 SVGEGT. The length of the CDR3 is 14 residues. The CDR3 loop is CASSYLQGYYGYTF. CDR3 coding DNA: TGTGCCAGCAGTTACCTCCAGGGGTACTATGGCTACACCTTC.

The chain uses TRBV2 and TRBJ2-7; possible D gene TRBD1, 5 bases. The germline V gene has CDR1 SNHLY and CDR2 FYNNEI. CDR3 length equals 12 residues. Trimming removed 6 bases at V and 7 bases at J, with 13 bases between. The chain's CDR3 is CASRPGKGEQYF. The CDR3 bases are TGTGCCAGCAGGCCAGGGAAGGGAGAGCAGTACTTC.

CDR3 residues: CAISETMTGTYEQYF. Here the CDR3 DNA reads TGTGCCATCAGTGAGACCATGACAGGGACCTACGAGCAGTACTTC. The rearrangement uses TRBV10-3 and TRBJ2-7, with 7 bases fitting TRBD1. CDR3 length: 15 amino acids. Germline V gene lookup returns CDR1 ENHRY and CDR2 SYGVKD. The V segment lost 2 bases and the J segment 2 bases; nucleotides outside the gene matches: 6.

This clonotype has at least ten counts. The chain joins TRBV6-6 to TRBJ1-4; D is unclear. V lost 4 bases and J 1 base, leaving 10 bases between the germline ends. This CDR3 spans 15 amino acids. Germline-derived CDR1 and CDR2 are MNHNY and SVGAGI (reference sequence). CDR3 bases: TGTGCCAGCAGTTGGTCCCGGGAAACTAATGAAAAACTGTTTTTT. Translated, it gives CASSWSRETNEKLFF.

This clonotype was counted a few times. The chain is built from TRBV29-1 and TRBJ1-4; D remains unclear. This CDR3 region has 11 residues. V lost 5 bases and J lost 14, with 15 bases in between. CDR1 and CDR2 (germline): SQVTM, ANQGSEA. CDR3 nucleotide sequence: TGCAGCGTTACCGGCCTGGGTCGGCTGTTTTTT. Translation gives CSVTGLGRLFF.

This clonotype was observed at least ten times. The chain is built from TRBV7-6 and TRBJ1-6; tentatively, D is TRBD1 (5 bases). The germline CDR1 and CDR2 sequences are SGHVS and FNYEAQ. The CDR3 runs 15 residues. V dropped 0 bases and J dropped 8 bases, with 11 bases sitting between them. The CDR3 DNA sequence: TGTGCCAGCAGCTTAGCGTGGGGCGGTGATTCACCCCTCCACTTT. This gives the protein CASSLAWGGDSPLHF.

The J gene is TRBJ1-1, the V gene TRBV10-3; D remains unclear. Germline CDR1 is ENHRY and CDR2 is SYGVKD. V was cut by 6 bases and J by 0 bases, with 11 bases left in between. The CDR3 length is 14 residues. The CDR3 DNA follows: TGTGCCATCAGGTCGGACGGCATGAACACTGAAGCTTTCTTT. Translated: CAIRSDGMNTEAFF.

The sample holds many counts of this clonotype. The rearrangement joins TRBV7-9 to TRBJ2-5, with D tentatively TRBD1 (6 bases). Germline CDR1 and CDR2: SEHNR and FQNEAQ (reference sequence). Deletions cut 2 bases from V and 3 bases from J, with 13 bases between. This CDR3 has 15 residues. DNA for the CDR3: TGTGCCAGCAGCTTATGGCAGGGGACGGAAGAGACCCAGTACTTC. It specifies CASSLWQGTEETQYF.

This clonotype turned up a few times. This rearrangement joins TRBV7-8 to TRBJ1-1; D possibly corresponds to TRBD1 (6 bases). The germline V gene has CDR1 SGHVS and CDR2 FQNEAQ. Trimming pared 5 bases from V and 1 base from J, leaving 26 bases between. The CDR3 sequence is 19 residues long. This CDR3 reads CASSLHLRGEVAWNTEAFF. The CDR3 DNA follows: TGTGCCAGCAGCCTACACTTAAGGGGGGAGGTGGCATGGAACACTGAAGCTTTCTTT.

This chain connects TRBV7-6 to TRBJ2-2; D perhaps matches TRBD2 (6 bases). This CDR3 has 18 residues. With 1 base removed from V and 1 base from J, the gap between germline ends came to 16 bases. From germline, CDR1 is SGHVS and CDR2 FNYEAQ. CDR3 coding DNA: TGTGCCAGCAGCTTAGTCGGCTTTACCGGGGGGAACACCGGGGAGCTGTTTTTT. Translated, it gives CASSLVGFTGGNTGELFF.

Concerning this clonotype itself: Because it lacks the conserved phenylalanine or tryptophan at the end, this CDR3 is likely a read error. V gene TRBV27 combines with J gene TRBJ2-7, with D perhaps matching TRBD1 or TRBD2 (6 bases each). The CDR3 totals 16 residues. From germline, CDR1 is MNHEY and CDR2 SMNVEV (reference sequence). CDR3 protein: CASSLPTGRSPYGQYL. In nucleotides, the CDR3 is TGTGCCAGCAGTTTGCCCACAGGGAGGAGCCCCTACGGGCAGTACCTC.

The chain is built from TRBV27 and TRBJ1-2; D ambiguous. Per the germline V gene, CDR1 is MNHEY and CDR2 is SMNVEV (reference sequence). V lost 5 bases to trimming and J lost 5 bases, with 21 bases between them. The CDR3 is 16 amino acids. The CDR3 loop reads CASSTRLRGWEYGYTF. For the CDR3, the DNA is TGTGCCAGCAGTACCAGGTTACGCGGCTGGGAGTATGGCTACACCTTC.

The chain is built from TRBV7-9 and TRBJ1-4; D not resolved. Germline assignment: CDR1 SEHNR and CDR2 FQNEAQ (reference sequence). V lost 3 bases, J lost 6 bases, and 11 bases lay in between. The CDR3 loop spans 14 amino acids. The CDR3: CASSLGRNHEKLFF. The CDR3 coding sequence is TGTGCCAGCAGCTTGGGCAGAAATCATGAAAAACTGTTTTTT.

V gene TRBV29-1 combines with J gene TRBJ1-2; TRBD1 agrees at 9 bases. The CDR3 has 18 residues. V shed 6 bases and J 2 bases; nucleotides not matched to a gene: 19. The germline CDR1 and CDR2 sequences are SQVTM and ANQGSEA. CDR3 region: CSVVVGRRDREGNYGYTF. CDR3 DNA sequence: TGCAGCGTCGTTGTTGGCCGTCGGGACAGGGAAGGGAACTATGGCTACACCTTC.

This clonotype was recorded many times. CDR3 DNA sequence: TGTGCCAGCAGCTTAGCGATAGCGGGGGGACTCGGGGACTACGAGCAGTACGTC. It yields the protein CASSLAIAGGLGDYEQYV. The chain couples TRBV7-8 to TRBJ2-7; 10 bases map to TRBD2. V shed 0 bases, J shed 3 bases, and the junction held 11 bases outside the gene matches. The CDR3 loop spans 18 amino acids. In germline, CDR1 is SGHVS, CDR2 FQNEAQ.

In its sample, this clonotype was seen a few times. The chain combines TRBV18 with TRBJ1-2, with unresolved D. Trimming pared 0 bases from V and 3 bases from J, leaving 11 bases between. The length of the CDR3 is 15 residues. Germline CDR1 and CDR2: KGHSH and LQKENI. CDR3 sequence (DNA): TGTGCCAGCTCACCACCCCTGGTCTCCCACTATGGCTACACCTTC. Translating gives CASSPPLVSHYGYTF. Supplemented by reference TRBV18 and TRBJ1-2, the full variable domain reads NAGVMQNPRHLVRRRGQEARLRCSPMKGHSHVYWYRQLPEEGLKFMVYLQKENIIDESGMPKERFSAEFPKEGPSILRIQQVVRGDSAAYFCASSPPLVSHYGYTFGSGTRLTVV.

The V gene is TRBV14, the J gene TRBJ1-4; D is perhaps TRBD1 (6 bases). The V gene lost 2 bases and the J gene lost 8 bases, with 12 bases spanning the gap. The CDR3 contains 14 residues. From germline, CDR1 is SGHDN and CDR2 FVKESK. The CDR3 bases are TGTGCCAGCAGCCAATACAGGGAGGGAGAAAAACTGTTTTTT. It codes for CASSQYREGEKLFF.